The clone carrying this T cell receptor beta chain was seen just once. The antigen remains undetermined. One junction end does not reproduce the germline sequence, and a read error may be involved. The same CDR3 also results from other DNA sequences found in this sample. This entry comes from a study of cytomegalovirus exposure and HLA in healthy donors. Across the whole study: Tens of millions of unique TCR sequences came from HLA-typed donors in an early release. General observations from the study: TCR beta sequences reportedly predicted the HLA-A and HLA-B alleles of most subjects accurately. Prior analysis indicated that the majority of TCR beta V segments exhibited productivity approximately 90% or approximately 30% of the time.

The PCR had 60 Vbeta and 13 Jbeta primers. Assay used: immunoSEQ multiplex PCR; TCRdb lists only in-frame clones, some missing. The sample includes 190,000 or so clones, 75% to 85% of them seen just once. CDR3 length: 17 residues. CDR1 is SEHNR, CDR2 FQNEAQ, per germline (reference sequence). Input material: PBMCs. This sequence was found in a woman between 50 and 59 years old in good health and CMV-seropositive. The rearrangement links TRBV7-9 to TRBJ2-1; no clear D. The chain's CDR3 is CASSLVYTLDTYNEQFF. In DNA, the CDR3 is TGTGCCAGCAGTTTAGTATACACCCTTGACACCTACAATGAGCAGTTCTTC.